The TCR beta chain under discussion was sequenced for a study of blood T cell repertoires in COVID-19. Turning to the study itself: The cDNA or gDNA used as material had been derived from T cells, B-cell-depleted T cells, or PBMCs.

The CDR3 has 13 amino acids. Trimming removed 5 bases at V and 6 bases at J, with 11 bases between. Germline values: CDR1 PRHDT, CDR2 FYEKMQ (reference sequence). Original methodology: Estimation of nucleated cell counts was performed using reference gene primer amplification. Libraries were prepared by immunoSEQ multiplex PCR; TCRdb keeps only in-frame clonotypes and omits some of them. V, J and clone size derive from that table, while D and trimming were established from the DNA sequence. The repertoire holds about 270,000 clones, with around 89% as singletons. The receptor's source is a woman aged 30 to 39 with acute COVID-19. V is TRBV13 and J is TRBJ2-1; unclear D gene. The sequencing input was PBMCs or T cells enriched from blood (not recorded which). In nucleotides, the CDR3 is TGTGCCAGCAGCCCCCCAGATCGCAATGAGCAGTTCTTC. Translated, it gives CASSPPDRNEQFF.